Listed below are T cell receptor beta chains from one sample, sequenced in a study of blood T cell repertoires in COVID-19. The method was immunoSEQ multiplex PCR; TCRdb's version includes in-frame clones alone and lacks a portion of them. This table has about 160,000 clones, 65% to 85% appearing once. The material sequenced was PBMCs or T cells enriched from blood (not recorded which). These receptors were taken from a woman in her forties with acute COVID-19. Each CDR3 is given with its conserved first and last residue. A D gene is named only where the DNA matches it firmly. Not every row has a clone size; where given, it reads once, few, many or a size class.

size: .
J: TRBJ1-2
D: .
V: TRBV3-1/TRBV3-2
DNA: TGTGCCAGCAGCCAAGATATCCAGGGTGGGCCTAACTATGGCTACACCTTC
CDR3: CASSQDIQGGPNYGYTF

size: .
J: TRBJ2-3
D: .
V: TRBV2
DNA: TGTGCCAGCTGGGCTCGGCCTAGCACAGATACGCAGTATTTT
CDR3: CASWARPSTDTQYF

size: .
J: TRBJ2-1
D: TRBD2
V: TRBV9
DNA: TGTGCCAGCAGCGTAGGAGGACTAGCGCACTCCTACAATGAGCAGTTCTTC
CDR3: CASSVGGLAHSYNEQFF

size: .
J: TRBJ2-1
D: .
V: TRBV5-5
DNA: TGTGCCACCAGACGGAGCTCCTACAATGAGCAGTTCTTC
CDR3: CATRRSSYNEQFF

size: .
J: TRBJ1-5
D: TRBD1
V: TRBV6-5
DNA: TGTGCCAGCAGGTTCAGGGGGCCACAAAATCAGCCCCAGCATTTT
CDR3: CASRFRGPQNQPQHF

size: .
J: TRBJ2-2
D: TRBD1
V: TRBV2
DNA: TGTGCCAGCAGTGCTCCAGGGGGCCTAAACACCGGGGAGCTGTTTTTT
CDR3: CASSAPGGLNTGELFF

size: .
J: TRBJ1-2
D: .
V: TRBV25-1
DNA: TGTGCCAGCAGTGTGGGAGGGAACTATGGCTACACCTTC
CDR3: CASSVGGNYGYTF

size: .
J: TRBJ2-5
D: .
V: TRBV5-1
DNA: TGCGCCAGCAGCTTGGGTTCCGCAGGTGGACAAGAGACCCAGTACTTC
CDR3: CASSLGSAGGQETQYF

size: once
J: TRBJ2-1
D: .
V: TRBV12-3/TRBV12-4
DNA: TGTGCCAGCAGTCCCTTTGATGAGCAGTTCTTC
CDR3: CASSPFDEQFF

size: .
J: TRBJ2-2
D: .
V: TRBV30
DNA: TGTGCCTGGGGGGCCCAATGGGGCACCGGGGAGCTGTTTTTT
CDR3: CAWGAQWGTGELFF

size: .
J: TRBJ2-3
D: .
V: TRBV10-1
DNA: TGCGCCAGCACGCCCCCCCAGACAGGAGCTAAAGCCAGCACAGATACGCAGTATTTT
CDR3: CASTPPQTGAKASTDTQYF

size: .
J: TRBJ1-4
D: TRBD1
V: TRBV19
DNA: TGTGCCAGTAGTAAAGGACAGGGGAATGAAAAACTGTTTTTT
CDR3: CASSKGQGNEKLFF

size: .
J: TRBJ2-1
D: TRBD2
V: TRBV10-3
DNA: TGTGCCATCAGTACTAGCGGGTACGGCTCCTACAATGAGCAGTTCTTC
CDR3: CAISTSGYGSYNEQFF

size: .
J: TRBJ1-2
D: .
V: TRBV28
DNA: TGTGCCAGCAGTTTAGAGGTTTGGGGACTTGGAGGGTCCTATGGCTACACCTTC
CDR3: CASSLEVWGLGGSYGYTF

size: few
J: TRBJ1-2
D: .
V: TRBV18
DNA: TGTGCCAGCTCACCAGGTATGGCAGGCTATGGCTACACCTTC
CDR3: CASSPGMAGYGYTF

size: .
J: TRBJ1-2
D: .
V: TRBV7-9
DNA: TGTGCCAGCAGCTCAGGGGTTTTCTATGGCTACACCTTC
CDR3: CASSSGVFYGYTF

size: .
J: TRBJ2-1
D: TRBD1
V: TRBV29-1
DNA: TGCAGCGGGGGACAGGGGAGCTCCTACAATGAGCAGTTCTTC
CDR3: CSGGQGSSYNEQFF

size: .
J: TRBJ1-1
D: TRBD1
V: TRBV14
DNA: TGTGCCAGCAGACCACAGGGGCCGGGGACTGAAGCTTTCTTT
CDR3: CASRPQGPGTEAFF

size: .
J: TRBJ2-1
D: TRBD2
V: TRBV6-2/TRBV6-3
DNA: TGTGCCAGCAGTTGGAGTTCTAGCGGGATAACCTACAATGAGCAGTTCTTC
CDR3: CASSWSSSGITYNEQFF

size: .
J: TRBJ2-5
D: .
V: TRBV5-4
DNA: TGTGCCAGCAGCTTCACCGGCCAAGAGACCCAGTACTTC
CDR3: CASSFTGQETQYF

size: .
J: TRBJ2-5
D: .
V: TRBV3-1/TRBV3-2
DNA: TGTGCCAGCAGCCAAGGCCCCAGGGGCCACGAGACCCAGTACTTC
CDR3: CASSQGPRGHETQYF

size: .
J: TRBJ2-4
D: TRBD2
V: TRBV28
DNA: TGTGCCAGCAGTCAGGGACTAGCGGGAGACGTGTCCAAAAACATTCAGTACTTC
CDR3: CASSQGLAGDVSKNIQYF